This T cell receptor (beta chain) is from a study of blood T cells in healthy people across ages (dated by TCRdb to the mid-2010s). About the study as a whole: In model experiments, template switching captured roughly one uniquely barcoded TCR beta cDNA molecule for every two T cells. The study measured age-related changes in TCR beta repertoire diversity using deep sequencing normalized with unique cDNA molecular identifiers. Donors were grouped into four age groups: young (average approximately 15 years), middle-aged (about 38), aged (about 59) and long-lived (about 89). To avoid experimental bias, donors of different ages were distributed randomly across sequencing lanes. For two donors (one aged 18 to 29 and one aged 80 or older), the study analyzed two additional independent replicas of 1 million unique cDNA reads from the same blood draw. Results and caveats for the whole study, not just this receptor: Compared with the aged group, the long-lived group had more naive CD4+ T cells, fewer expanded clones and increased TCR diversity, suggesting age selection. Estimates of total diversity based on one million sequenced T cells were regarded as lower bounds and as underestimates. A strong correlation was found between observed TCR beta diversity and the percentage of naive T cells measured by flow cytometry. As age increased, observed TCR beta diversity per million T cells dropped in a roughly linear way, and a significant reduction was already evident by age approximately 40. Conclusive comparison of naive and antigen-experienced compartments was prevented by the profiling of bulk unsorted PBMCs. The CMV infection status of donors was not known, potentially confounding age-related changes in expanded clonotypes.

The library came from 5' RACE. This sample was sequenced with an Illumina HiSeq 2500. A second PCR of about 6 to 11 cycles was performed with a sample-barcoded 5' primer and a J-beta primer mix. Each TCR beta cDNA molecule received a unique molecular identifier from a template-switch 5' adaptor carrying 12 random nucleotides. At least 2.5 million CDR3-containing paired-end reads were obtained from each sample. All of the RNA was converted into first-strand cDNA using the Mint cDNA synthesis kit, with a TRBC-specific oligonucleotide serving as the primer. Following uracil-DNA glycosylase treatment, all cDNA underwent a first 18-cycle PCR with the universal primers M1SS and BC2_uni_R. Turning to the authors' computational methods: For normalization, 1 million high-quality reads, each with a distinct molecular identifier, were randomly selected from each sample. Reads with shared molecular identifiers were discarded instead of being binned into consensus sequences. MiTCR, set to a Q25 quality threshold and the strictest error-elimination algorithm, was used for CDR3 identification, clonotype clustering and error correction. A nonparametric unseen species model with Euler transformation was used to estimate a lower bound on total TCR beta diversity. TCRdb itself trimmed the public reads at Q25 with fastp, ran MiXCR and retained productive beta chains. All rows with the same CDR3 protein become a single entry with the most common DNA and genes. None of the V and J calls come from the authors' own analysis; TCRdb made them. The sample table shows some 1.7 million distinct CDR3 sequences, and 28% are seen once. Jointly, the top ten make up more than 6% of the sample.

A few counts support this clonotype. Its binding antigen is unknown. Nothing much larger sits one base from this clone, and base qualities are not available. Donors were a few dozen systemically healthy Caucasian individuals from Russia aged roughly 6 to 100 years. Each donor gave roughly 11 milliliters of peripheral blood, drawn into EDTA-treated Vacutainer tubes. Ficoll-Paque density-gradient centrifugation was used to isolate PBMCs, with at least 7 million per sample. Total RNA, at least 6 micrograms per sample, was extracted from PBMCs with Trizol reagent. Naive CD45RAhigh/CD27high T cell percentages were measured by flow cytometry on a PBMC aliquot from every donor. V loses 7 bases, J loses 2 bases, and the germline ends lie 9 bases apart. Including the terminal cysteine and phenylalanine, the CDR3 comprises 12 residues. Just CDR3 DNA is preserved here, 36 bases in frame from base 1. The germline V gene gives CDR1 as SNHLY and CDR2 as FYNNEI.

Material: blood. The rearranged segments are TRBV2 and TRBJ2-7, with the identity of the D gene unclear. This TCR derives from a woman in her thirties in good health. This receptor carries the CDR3 CASKGIPYEQYF. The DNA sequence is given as TGTGCCAGCAAAGGAATACCCTACGAGCAGTACTTC.